These 25 T cell receptor beta chains were all obtained from the same sample, sequenced in a study of shared clonotypes between healthy human individuals. Data came from immunoSEQ multiplex PCR; TCRdb stores just in-frame clones and leaves some out. The sample has around 700,000 clones; about three quarters are singletons. Source material: memory CD4+ T cells sorted from blood. The subset here: CD45RA-negative fraction. Receptor source: a woman in her twenties or thirties in good health.

A few counts support this clone. CDR3 loop: CASSLYTVGQETQYF. CDR3 sequence (DNA): TGTGCCAGCAGCTTATATACAGTGGGTCAAGAGACCCAGTACTTC. This chain connects TRBV7-2 to TRBJ2-5; no firm D call. Germline V gene sequence: CDR1 SGHTA, CDR2 FQGNSA. The germline V and J ends were trimmed by 2 bases and 2 bases, with 12 bases remaining between them. The CDR3 runs to 15 residues.

This clone was seen more than once but under ten times. The V and J genes are TRBV18 and TRBJ2-2; no clear D. The CDR3 is 13 amino acids. Germline lookup yields CDR1 KGHSH and CDR2 LQKENI. Trimming took 3 bases from V and 5 from J, leaving 7 bases between them. CDR3 sequence reads: CASSPFSTGELFF. The CDR3 coding sequence is TGTGCCAGCTCACCTTTTTCGACCGGGGAGCTGTTTTTT. Full variable domain (outside the CDR3, taken from reference TRBV18 and TRBJ2-2): NAGVMQNPRHLVRRRGQEARLRCSPMKGHSHVYWYRQLPEEGLKFMVYLQKENIIDESGMPKERFSAEFPKEGPSILRIQQVVRGDSAAYFCASSPFSTGELFFGEGSRLTVL.

Many counts were recorded for this clone. The rearrangement joins TRBV29-1 to TRBJ2-1, with D tentatively TRBD2 (5 bases). Germline CDR1 reads SQVTM; CDR2 reads ANQGSEA. The CDR3 is made up of 14 amino acids. V lost 4 bases to trimming and J lost 4 bases, with 14 bases between them. CDR3 nucleotides: TGCAGCGTTGGATCGGGGTACCGTTACAATGAGCAGTTCTTC. Its protein is CSVGSGYRYNEQFF.

Comment on this clone: Given a much more abundant clone one base away, this may be a read error. The chain employs TRBV28 and TRBJ1-2; the D gene is possibly TRBD1 (5 bases). The CDR3 loop spans 12 amino acids. Trimming stripped 4 bases from V and 3 bases from J, with 6 bases between. Germline CDR1 is MDHEN and CDR2 is SYDVKM. Here the CDR3 reads CASSWGDYGYTF. CDR3 DNA: TGTGCCAGCAGTTGGGGGGACTATGGCTACACCTTC.

The J gene is TRBJ1-1, the V gene TRBV5-1; D gene unclear. Germline V lookup: CDR1 SGHRS, CDR2 YFSETQ. The CDR3 is made up of 14 amino acids. The V and J ends lost 2 bases and 3 bases respectively, with 11 bases between them. CDR3 coding DNA: TGCGCCAGCAGCTTCCGCCCGTGGGACACTGAAGCTTTCTTT. It specifies CASSFRPWDTEAFF.

The DNA of the CDR3 is TGCGCCAGCATGACCTACGAGCAGTACTTC. It specifies CASMTYEQYF. The chain carries TRBV10-2 and TRBJ2-7; D remains unclear. Germline V gene lookup returns CDR1 WSHSY and CDR2 SAAADI. This CDR3 comprises 10 residues. Trimming removed 7 bases at V and 2 bases at J, with 3 bases between.

In its sample, this clone was seen once. The CDR3 sequence is CASRQGTNTGELFF. For the CDR3, the DNA is TGTGCCAGCAGACAGGGCACGAACACCGGGGAGCTGTTTTTT. The V call is TRBV6-5, the J call TRBJ2-2; TRBD1 is a possible D gene (6 bases). Trimming took off 6 bases at V and 0 bases at J, with 8 bases between the two ends. The CDR3 contains 14 residues. Germline lookup yields CDR1 MNHEY and CDR2 SVGAGI.

V usage is TRBV19 and J usage is TRBJ1-1; 8 bases map to TRBD1. CDR1 is LNHDA, CDR2 SQIVND, per germline (reference sequence). The J segment lost 5 bases and the V segment lost 8 bases, leaving 7 bases of the junction unmatched. This CDR3 region has 13 residues. The CDR3 nucleotides read TGTGCCAGTCGAAACAGGGGGGGGACTGAAGCTTTCTTT. This translates into CASRNRGGTEAFF.

This chain links TRBV6-1 with TRBJ2-7; no clear D. Germline V gene data show CDR1 as MNHNS and CDR2 as SASEGT. The CDR3 sequence is 13 residues long. CDR3 amino acids: CASSHPGSYEQYF. The CDR3 nucleotides read TGTGCTTCCAGCCATCCGGGCTCCTACGAGCAGTACTTC.

V is TRBV30 and J is TRBJ2-1, with a possible D match to TRBD1 (7 bases). The V and J ends lost 3 bases and 7 bases respectively, with 13 bases between them. This CDR3 region has 13 residues. CDR1 and CDR2 from the germline V gene are GTSNPN and SVGIG (reference sequence). The CDR3 here is CAWRRGLANEQFF. DNA of the CDR3: TGTGCCTGGAGGAGGGGGCTAGCGAATGAGCAGTTCTTC.

The rearrangement uses TRBV15 and TRBJ2-1, with TRBD2 matching 8 bases. Looked up from germline, CDR1 is LNHNV and CDR2 is YYDKDF (reference sequence). This CDR3 region has 15 residues. V lost 7 bases, J lost 3 bases, and 8 bases stayed unmatched. CDR3 loop: CATTPAGVDYNEQFF. In DNA form, the CDR3 reads TGTGCCACCACGCCAGCGGGAGTCGACTACAATGAGCAGTTCTTC.

In its sample, this clone was seen a few times. The V and J genes are TRBV11-3 and TRBJ2-7, with D tentatively TRBD1 (5 bases). CDR1 is SGHNT, CDR2 YENEEA, per germline. The CDR3 runs to 14 residues. Trimming stripped 4 bases from V and 6 bases from J, with 16 bases between. CDR3 loop: CASSSGREGFEQYF. The CDR3 DNA reads TGTGCCAGCAGCTCGGGCAGGGAAGGGTTCGAGCAGTACTTC.

CDR3: CASSVGEGGPRTGELFF. In DNA, the CDR3 is TGTGCCAGCAGCGTAGGAGAAGGGGGTCCGAGGACCGGGGAGCTGTTTTTT. This chain links TRBV9 with TRBJ2-2; TRBD1 is a possible D gene (6 bases). V lost 0 bases and J lost 5, with 17 bases in between. Germline V lookup: CDR1 SGDLS, CDR2 YYNGEE. The CDR3 has 17 residues.

This rearrangement joins TRBV5-1 to TRBJ2-7; unclear D gene. Trimming removed 2 bases at V and 6 bases at J, with 6 bases between. The CDR3 has 11 amino acids. Germline V CDR1 and CDR2: SGHRS, YFSETQ. CDR3 sequence: CASSLESEQYF. As DNA, the CDR3 is TGCGCCAGCAGCTTAGAATCCGAGCAGTACTTC.

V usage is TRBV10-3 and J usage is TRBJ1-1; a weak D match, TRBD1 (5 bases). Trimming left V 7 bases short and J 0 bases short, with 18 bases between. The CDR3 totals 16 residues. Germline CDR1 is ENHRY and CDR2 is SYGVKD. The CDR3 nucleotides read TGTGCCATCAAATCGTCGGCAGGGAAGATGAACACTGAAGCTTTCTTT. Translated: CAIKSSAGKMNTEAFF.

V usage is TRBV5-6 and J usage is TRBJ1-3; 8 bases map to TRBD1. The CDR3 is 15 amino acids. The V gene end was trimmed by 4 bases and the J gene end by 0 bases; junction bases not matched to a gene: 3. The germline CDR1 and CDR2 sequences are SGHDT and YYEEEE. The CDR3 loop reads CASSVGQDSGNTIYF. The CDR3, as DNA: TGTGCCAGCAGCGTGGGACAGGACTCTGGAAACACCATATATTTT.

The rearrangement uses TRBV19 and TRBJ2-3; perhaps TRBD2 as D (6 bases). In germline, CDR1 is LNHDA, CDR2 SQIVND (reference sequence). The length of the CDR3 is 15 residues. Trimming removed 5 bases at V and 0 bases at J, with 12 bases between. The chain's CDR3 is CASSLGLTSTDTQYF. In DNA form, the CDR3 reads TGTGCCAGTAGTTTGGGACTGACTAGCACAGATACGCAGTATTTT.

This chain connects TRBV11-2 to TRBJ2-1; D uncertain. CDR1 and CDR2 (germline): SGHAT, FQNNGV. This CDR3 is built from 17 residues. Trimming pared 0 bases from V and 6 bases from J, leaving 18 bases between. CDR3 in amino acids: CASSLDMGSGLVNEQFF. Here the CDR3 DNA reads TGTGCCAGCAGCTTAGATATGGGGTCCGGGTTGGTCAATGAGCAGTTCTTC. The variable domain in full, with the rest retrieved from reference TRBV11-2 and TRBJ2-1, is EAGVAQSPRYKIIEKRQSVAFWCNPISGHATLYWYQQILGQGPKLLIQFQNNGVVDDSQLPKDRFSAERLKGVDSTLKIQPAKLEDSAVYLCASSLDMGSGLVNEQFFGPGTRLTVL.

V gene TRBV5-8 combines with J gene TRBJ1-4; D is ambiguous. Between the trimmed V and J ends, which lost 4 bases and 6 bases, there was a span of 13 bases. The CDR3 is 14 residues long. Germline V gene sequence: CDR1 SGHTS, CDR2 YDEGEE. The CDR3 DNA reads as TGTGCCAGCAGCCATGGACCCCCCGATGAAAAACTGTTTTTT. Its translation: CASSHGPPDEKLFF.

This clone was observed once. The rearrangement joins TRBV28 to TRBJ2-1; 10 positions agree with TRBD1. The CDR3 covers 16 residues. The germline CDR1 and CDR2 sequences are MDHEN and SYDVKM. Unmatched junction bases numbered 17, after V lost 7 bases and J lost 11 bases. The DNA for the CDR3 is TGTGCCAGCAACCCCCCCGGGGACAGGGGCCTTGGGAAGCAGTTCTTC. Translating it yields CASNPPGDRGLGKQFF.

The chain is built from TRBV9 and TRBJ2-3, with D uncertain. Per germline, CDR1 SGDLS and CDR2 YYNGEE. The CDR3 runs 12 residues. V was cut by 6 bases and J by 6 bases, with 11 bases left in between. CDR3 nucleotides: TGTGCCAGCACCCCCCAGTTGGATACGCAGTATTTT. Protein product: CASTPQLDTQYF.

The chain employs TRBV5-1 and TRBJ2-7; 7 bases are shared with TRBD1. This CDR3 is built from 14 residues. Germline V lookup: CDR1 SGHRS, CDR2 YFSETQ. With V trimmed by 1 base and J by 6 bases, 7 bases remained unmatched. Written as DNA, the CDR3 is TGCGCCAGCAGCTTGCCGACAGGGTCGGGCGAGCAGTACTTC. It translates to CASSLPTGSGEQYF.

The chain uses TRBV19 and TRBJ2-7; 7 bases match TRBD2. The germline V gene has CDR1 LNHDA and CDR2 SQIVND (reference sequence). V dropped 4 bases and J dropped 2; count of bases not matched to a gene: 8. CDR3 length equals 15 residues. The CDR3 region has the DNA TGTGCCAGTAGTAAAGCGGCGGGAGTTCCCTACGAGCAGTACTTC. Translation gives CASSKAAGVPYEQYF.

The V gene is TRBV7-2, the J gene TRBJ2-7; perhaps D is TRBD1 or TRBD2 (6 bases each). The length of the CDR3 is 15 residues. Trimming took 6 bases from V and 5 from J, leaving 20 bases between them. The germline V gene encodes CDR1 SGHTA and CDR2 FQGNSA. CDR3 sequence reads: CASRPPLYREDEQYF. DNA of the CDR3: TGTGCCAGCAGACCACCTCTTTACAGGGAGGACGAGCAGTACTTC.

The chain couples TRBV21-1 to TRBJ2-2; TRBD1, the table's D call, was not compared with the DNA. TRBV21-1 represents a pseudogene. This CDR3 region has 10 residues. The CDR3, as DNA: TGTGCCAGCAGTCACGGGGAGCTGTTTTTT. Amino acid sequence: CASSHGELFF.